A selection of T cell receptor beta chains follows, all from one sample in a study of T cell repertoires in cytomegalovirus infection. Which antigens these TCRs recognize remains unknown. TCRdb reanalysed the reads using MiXCR and keeps one entry per CDR3 protein. The sample holds fewer than 650,000 distinct CDR3 sequences, around 40% seen once. Material: cultured PBMCs, obtained from culture after CMV antigen stimulation. These receptors were collected from a human donor in good health (CMV status not recorded). Some clones in this sample may be carry-over from other donors' samples. Both conserved end residues are part of each CDR3. A D gene is named only where the DNA matches it firmly. Clone size, where shown, is once, few, many, or a class for clones that have expanded.

D	J	V	size	CDR3	DNA
NA	TRBJ2-5	TRBV24-1	few	CATSDFKGTETQYF	TGTGCCACCAGTGATTTTAAGGGGACAGAGACCCAGTACTTC
TRBD2	TRBJ2-3	TRBV7-2	few	CASRFTGGTDTQYF	TGTGCCAGCAGGTTTACGGGGGGTACAGATACGCAGTATTTT
NA	TRBJ1-4	TRBV7-2	NA	CASSASGAGEKLFF	TGTGCCAGCAGCGCCAGCGGCGCCGGTGAAAAACTGTTTTTT
TRBD1	TRBJ2-7	TRBV7-2	many	CASSLLWTGSAYEQYF	TGTGCCAGCAGCTTACTCTGGACAGGGTCGGCCTACGAGCAGTACTTC
TRBD2	TRBJ2-7	TRBV10-3	few	CASKTSGSWDEQYF	TGTGCCAGCAAGACTAGCGGGAGTTGGGACGAGCAGTACTTC
NA	TRBJ2-7	TRBV20-1	NA	CSAQGDPAYEQYF	TGCAGTGCCCAAGGGGACCCCGCGTACGAGCAGTACTTC
TRBD2	TRBJ2-5	TRBV5-1	NA	CASSPQAGGLSEETQYF	TGCGCCAGCAGCCCCCAAGCGGGGGGGCTTTCAGAGGAGACCCAGTACTTC
TRBD1	TRBJ1-4	TRBV27	NA	CASGDRGLYEKLFF	TGTGCCAGCGGGGACAGGGGGTTGTATGAAAAACTGTTTTTT
TRBD2	TRBJ2-1	TRBV19	few	CASSMFRAGGTLSYNEQFF	TGTGCCAGTAGTATGTTTCGAGCGGGGGGGACACTGTCCTACAATGAGCAGTTCTTC
NA	TRBJ2-3	TRBV7-2	many	CASSLRRSGDTQYF	TGTGCCAGCAGCTTAAGGAGAAGCGGGGATACGCAGTATTTT
NA	TRBJ2-7	TRBV7-2	few	CASSLAVTVYGQYF	TGTGCCAGCAGCTTAGCCGTGACCGTATACGGGCAGTACTTC
NA	TRBJ2-3	TRBV23-1	NA	CASSQSKASYSHQTDTQYF	TGCGCCAGCAGTCAATCGAAGGCTAGCTATTCCCACCAAACAGATACGCAGTATTTT
TRBD1	TRBJ1-2	TRBV12-3/TRBV12-4	NA	CASSSPGQGLGYTF	TGTGCCAGCAGTTCACCCGGACAGGGATTAGGCTACACCTTC
NA	TRBJ2-1	TRBV5-1	NA	CASSLEGAEQFF	TGCGCCAGCAGCTTGGAAGGGGCCGAGCAGTTCTTC
NA	TRBJ2-7	TRBV11-2	NA	CASSLDGPIGYEQYF	TGTGCCAGCAGCTTAGATGGACCGATCGGCTACGAGCAGTACTTC
TRBD1	TRBJ2-7	TRBV7-2	many	CASSFRQGSIHEQYF	TGTGCCAGCAGCTTCCGACAGGGGAGCATCCACGAGCAGTACTTC
TRBD1	TRBJ2-7	TRBV7-2	few	CASSRPGTGINEQYF	TGTGCCAGCAGCCGTCCCGGGACAGGGATCAACGAGCAGTACTTC
TRBD1	TRBJ2-7	TRBV6-2/TRBV6-3	NA	CASSYEGTGGNEQYF	TGTGCCAGCAGTTACGAGGGGACAGGGGGAAACGAGCAGTACTTC
NA	TRBJ1-1	TRBV2	NA	CASREGGNTEAFF	TGTGCCAGCCGCGAGGGGGGGAACACTGAAGCTTTCTTT
TRBD1	TRBJ1-1	TRBV2	NA	CASSLQGSDTEAFF	TGTGCCAGCAGCCTACAGGGGTCGGACACTGAAGCTTTCTTT
TRBD2	TRBJ2-1	TRBV7-6	many	CASSGYRDGTSGTSYNEQFF	TGTGCCAGCAGCGGATACAGGGACGGGACTAGCGGGACCTCCTACAATGAGCAGTTCTTC
NA	TRBJ2-3	TRBV11-3	NA	CASSSRRDTQYF	TGTGCCAGCAGCAGTCGGCGGGATACGCAGTATTTT
NA	TRBJ2-7	TRBV5-6	few	CASSLGRNPDYEQYF	TGTGCCAGCAGCTTAGGCAGGAACCCCGACTACGAGCAGTACTTC
NA	TRBJ2-5	TRBV4-3	NA	CASSQDPTGREGAQYF	TGCGCCAGCAGCCAAGATCCGACCGGGCGGGAAGGGGCCCAGTACTTC
TRBD1	TRBJ2-7	TRBV7-9	few	CASSLDHRGYEQYF	TGTGCCAGCAGCTTAGATCACAGGGGCTACGAGCAGTACTTC
NA	TRBJ2-1	TRBV7-9	NA	CASSLERGGYYNEQFF	TGTGCCAGCAGCTTAGAACGTGGGGGGTACTACAATGAGCAGTTCTTC
NA	TRBJ2-5	TRBV7-8	NA	CASSLGVSYGQETQYF	TGTGCCAGCAGCTTAGGTGTGAGTTACGGACAAGAGACCCAGTACTTC
NA	TRBJ1-1	TRBV28	few	CASMMGPEAFF	TGTGCCAGCATGATGGGGCCTGAAGCTTTCTTT
NA	TRBJ2-1	TRBV7-2	NA	CASSDMGLRPNEQFF	TGTGCCAGCAGCGACATGGGGTTAAGACCCAATGAGCAGTTCTTC
NA	TRBJ1-2	TRBV6-5	NA	CASSSAYRNYGYTF	TGTGCCAGCAGTTCCGCTTACAGAAACTATGGCTACACCTTC
NA	TRBJ2-5	TRBV7-2	NA	CASSSTSFRGQETQYF	TGTGCCAGCAGCTCAACCAGCTTCCGGGGACAAGAGACCCAGTACTTC
NA	TRBJ1-2	TRBV12-3/TRBV12-4	NA	CASSLIPGRVNYGYTF	TGTGCCAGCAGTTTAATACCCGGACGGGTTAACTATGGCTACACCTTC
TRBD1	TRBJ2-7	TRBV6-2/TRBV6-3	NA	CASDRGEYEQYF	TGTGCCAGCGACAGGGGAGAGTACGAGCAGTACTTC
NA	TRBJ2-5	TRBV7-9	NA	CASSPTLNQETQYF	TGTGCCAGCAGCCCGACCTTGAACCAAGAGACCCAGTACTTC
NA	TRBJ2-5	TRBV4-3	NA	CASSQDRASSSSGQTQYF	TGCGCCAGCAGCCAAGATAGGGCTAGCTCCTCATCTGGGCAGACCCAGTACTTC
NA	TRBJ1-2	TRBV10-3	few	CAIMPGQGASGYTF	TGTGCCATCATGCCGGGGCAGGGCGCTTCAGGCTACACCTTC
NA	TRBJ2-3	TRBV6-5	NA	CASSYFGDLTDTQYF	TGTGCCAGCAGTTATTTCGGGGACCTCACAGATACGCAGTATTTT
NA	TRBJ1-5	TRBV4-1	NA	CASSQAEQGSWPQHF	TGCGCCAGCAGCCAAGCCGAACAGGGTTCATGGCCCCAGCATTTT
NA	TRBJ2-1	TRBV7-9	NA	CASSRLGQGNEQFF	TGTGCCAGCAGCCGCCTGGGGCAGGGCAATGAGCAGTTCTTC
TRBD2	TRBJ2-4	TRBV23-1	NA	CASSPLGDYLNIQYF	TGCGCCAGCAGTCCGCTTGGGGACTACCTAAACATTCAGTACTTC
NA	TRBJ2-5	TRBV7-8	many	CASSRNTESSETQYF	TGTGCCAGCAGCAGAAACACAGAATCCAGCGAGACCCAGTACTTC
TRBD1	TRBJ1-1	TRBV6-2/TRBV6-3	NA	CASSYGDREAFF	TGTGCCAGCAGTTACGGGGACAGGGAAGCTTTCTTT
NA	TRBJ2-3	TRBV7-2	NA	CASSSRLGSGTDTQYF	TGTGCCAGCAGCTCCCGCCTTGGCTCAGGCACAGATACGCAGTATTTT
NA	TRBJ1-1	TRBV7-4	NA	CASSSADQGFSTEAFF	TGTGCCAGCAGCTCAGCGGATCAGGGGTTTTCCACTGAAGCTTTCTTT
NA	TRBJ1-1	TRBV7-2	many	CASSFSPNTEAFF	TGTGCCAGCAGCTTCAGCCCGAACACTGAAGCTTTCTTT
NA	TRBJ1-5	TRBV7-2	few	CASSASGSGQPQHF	TGTGCCAGCAGCGCCTCAGGTTCCGGGCAGCCCCAGCATTTT
TRBD2	TRBJ2-2	TRBV12-3/TRBV12-4	NA	CASSLAGRADTGELFF	TGTGCCAGCAGTTTGGCCGGGAGGGCAGACACCGGGGAGCTGTTTTTT